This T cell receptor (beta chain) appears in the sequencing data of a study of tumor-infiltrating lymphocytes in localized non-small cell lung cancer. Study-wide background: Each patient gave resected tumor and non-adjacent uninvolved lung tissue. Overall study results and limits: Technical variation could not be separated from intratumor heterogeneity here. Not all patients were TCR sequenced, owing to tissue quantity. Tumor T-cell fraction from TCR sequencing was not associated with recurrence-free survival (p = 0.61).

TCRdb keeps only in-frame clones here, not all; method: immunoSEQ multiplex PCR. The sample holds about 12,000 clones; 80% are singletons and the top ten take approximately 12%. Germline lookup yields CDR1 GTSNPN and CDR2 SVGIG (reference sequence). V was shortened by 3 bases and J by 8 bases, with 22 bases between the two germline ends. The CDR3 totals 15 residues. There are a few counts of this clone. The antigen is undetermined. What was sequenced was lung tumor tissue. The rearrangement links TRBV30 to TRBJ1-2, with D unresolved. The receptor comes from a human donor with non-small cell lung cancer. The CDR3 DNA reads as TGTGCCTGGAGGCGGGGTGCAACCTCCATGGGGGGCTACACCTTC. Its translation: CAWRRGATSMGGYTF.